A selection of T cell receptor beta chains follows, all from one sample in a study of blood T cell repertoires in COVID-19. Method: immunoSEQ multiplex PCR; TCRdb's copy keeps in-frame clones and lacks some. The sample carries nearly 35,000 clones, approximately 87% recorded once. The sample was peripheral blood. Receptor source: a human donor in a cohort sampled during active COVID-19. CDR3s include the opening cysteine and the closing phenylalanine or tryptophan. The order of the fields is D gene, clone size, V gene, J gene, CDR3 protein, CDR3 DNA. The D gene is left open where the match is weak. The size field is filled for only some rows; it gives once, few, many or a size class.

>NA|NA|TRBV11-2|TRBJ2-1
CASSSRGGSDNEQFF
TGTGCCAGCAGCTCTAGGGGGGGGTCCGACAATGAGCAGTTCTTC
>NA|NA|TRBV4-3|TRBJ2-3
CASSLATGTSTDTQYF
TGCGCCAGCAGTCTAGCTACAGGGACCAGCACAGATACGCAGTATTTT
>TRBD1|NA|TRBV7-2|TRBJ1-2
CASSLARQGVGYTF
TGTGCCAGCAGCTTAGCGAGGCAGGGGGTCGGCTACACCTTC
>TRBD1|NA|TRBV7-2|TRBJ1-3
CASSPFEGAGGNTIYF
TGTGCCAGCAGCCCATTCGAGGGGGCAGGTGGAAACACCATATATTTT
>TRBD1|NA|TRBV3-1/TRBV3-2|TRBJ1-4
CASSLPGTGTEKLFF
TGTGCCAGCAGCCTTCCCGGGACAGGGACGGAAAAACTGTTTTTT
>TRBD1|NA|TRBV28|TRBJ1-1
CASTATGGEAFF
TGTGCCAGCACCGCGACAGGGGGTGAAGCTTTCTTT
>TRBD2|NA|TRBV6-5|TRBJ2-5
CASRLSGGAAGTQYF
TGTGCCAGCAGACTTAGCGGGGGGGCTGCCGGGACCCAGTACTTC
>NA|NA|TRBV6-2/TRBV6-3|TRBJ1-6
CASSPTGSSYNSPLHF
TGTGCCAGCAGCCCTACAGGAAGCTCCTATAATTCACCCCTCCACTTT
>NA|NA|TRBV5-6|TRBJ2-3
CASSLVGNFADTQYF
TGTGCCAGCAGCTTGGTCGGGAATTTCGCAGATACGCAGTATTTT
>TRBD1|NA|TRBV6-5|TRBJ1-5
CASRTGYSNQPQHF
TGTGCCAGCAGGACAGGGTATAGCAATCAGCCCCAGCATTTT
>TRBD1|NA|TRBV5-6|TRBJ1-2
CASSNLGQGSGGYTF
TGTGCCAGCAGCAACCTGGGACAGGGGAGTGGTGGCTACACCTTC
>NA|NA|TRBV6-5|TRBJ1-4
CASSYREATNEKLFF
TGTGCCAGCAGTTATCGCGAAGCAACTAATGAAAAACTGTTTTTT
>TRBD2|NA|TRBV5-1|TRBJ2-3
CASSLALAGGSADTQYF
TGCGCCAGCAGCTTGGCTCTAGCGGGGGGATCCGCAGATACGCAGTATTTT
>NA|NA|TRBV7-9|TRBJ2-2
CAIPRGGSTGELFF
TGTGCCATCCCGAGGGGGGGGAGCACCGGGGAGCTGTTTTTT
>TRBD1|few|TRBV18|TRBJ2-7
CASSPLTGTVLGEQYF
TGTGCCAGCTCACCTCTTACCGGGACAGTCCTGGGCGAGCAGTACTTC
>TRBD1|NA|TRBV28|TRBJ1-1
CASSPGGQGASEAFF
TGTGCCAGCAGCCCGGGGGGACAGGGGGCGAGTGAAGCTTTCTTT
>NA|few|TRBV25-1|TRBJ1-6
CASMGGGSPLHF
TGTGCCAGCATGGGAGGAGGGTCACCCCTCCACTTT
>TRBD2|NA|TRBV5-8|TRBJ2-3
CASSLAGTSGTDTQYF
TGTGCCAGCAGCTTGGCCGGGACTAGCGGAACAGATACGCAGTATTTT
>TRBD1|NA|TRBV7-8|TRBJ2-4
CASSPSIKTGKSAKNIQYF
TGTGCCAGCAGCCCCTCGATCAAGACAGGGAAGTCGGCCAAAAACATTCAGTACTTC
>TRBD1|NA|TRBV7-9|TRBJ2-5
CASSRDSHQETQYF
TGTGCCAGCAGCCGGGACAGCCACCAAGAGACCCAGTACTTC
>NA|NA|TRBV5-4|TRBJ1-1
CASSTAMNTEAFF
TGTGCCAGCAGCACTGCCATGAACACTGAAGCTTTCTTT
>TRBD1|NA|TRBV19|TRBJ1-4
CASIDRVGEKLFF
TGTGCCAGTATCGACAGGGTTGGCGAAAAACTGTTTTTT
>NA|once|TRBV11-3|TRBJ2-1
CASSPTSFAGHYNEQFF
TGTGCCAGCAGCCCCACCTCGTTCGCGGGGCACTACAATGAGCAGTTCTTC
>TRBD1|NA|TRBV28|TRBJ1-3
CASSPTGGGNTIYF
TGTGCCAGCAGTCCGACAGGGGGGGGAAACACCATATATTTT
>NA|once|TRBV3-1/TRBV3-2|TRBJ2-1
CASSRANWEQFF
TGTGCCAGCAGCAGAGCAAATTGGGAGCAGTTCTTC
>NA|NA|TRBV19|TRBJ1-1
CASTLSPVNTEAFF
TGTGCCAGTACCCTCAGTCCAGTTAACACTGAAGCTTTCTTT
>NA|NA|TRBV27|TRBJ2-2
CASSLLAALGGELFF
TGTGCCAGCAGTTTATTGGCGGCGTTGGGCGGGGAGCTGTTTTTT
>NA|once|TRBV6-2/TRBV6-3|TRBJ2-6
CASSYRGYGANVLTF
TGTGCCAGCAGTTACCGGGGTTATGGGGCCAACGTCCTGACTTTC
>NA|NA|TRBV7-3|TRBJ2-3
CASSFTGTDTQYF
TGTGCCAGCAGCTTTACAGGGACAGATACGCAGTATTTT
>TRBD1|once|TRBV28|TRBJ1-5
CASSEGAISNQPQHF
TGTGCCAGCAGTGAGGGGGCGATTAGCAATCAGCCCCAGCATTTT
>NA|NA|TRBV3-1/TRBV3-2|TRBJ1-3
CASSQRTGRAPSGNTIYF
TGTGCCAGCAGCCAAAGGACCGGGAGGGCCCCCTCTGGAAACACCATATATTTT
>TRBD1|NA|TRBV19|TRBJ2-7
CASRGPDRASYEQYF
TGTGCCAGTAGGGGACCCGACAGGGCCTCCTACGAGCAGTACTTC
>TRBD1|NA|TRBV7-6|TRBJ2-7
CASSSRRGGSYEQYF
TGTGCCAGCAGCTCTAGGCGAGGGGGCTCGTACGAGCAGTACTTC
>TRBD1|NA|TRBV7-2|TRBJ1-4
CASRATGQPNEKLFF
TGTGCCAGCAGAGCGACGGGACAGCCGAATGAAAAACTGTTTTTT
>NA|NA|TRBV5-1|TRBJ2-7
CASSLLTRSSYEQYF
TGCGCCAGCAGCCTCCTGACACGAAGCTCCTACGAGCAGTACTTC
>TRBD1|once|TRBV7-2|TRBJ2-7
CASSITGTGDPYEQYF
TGTGCCAGCAGCATAACCGGGACAGGGGACCCCTACGAGCAGTACTTC
>NA|NA|TRBV5-1|TRBJ2-7
CASSFGTDPTYEQYF
TGCGCCAGCAGCTTCGGGACTGATCCTACCTACGAGCAGTACTTC
>TRBD2|NA|TRBV27|TRBJ2-2
CASSFIAGGTGELFF
TGTGCCAGCAGTTTTATAGCGGGGGGGACCGGGGAGCTGTTTTTT
>TRBD1|NA|TRBV28|TRBJ2-7
CASSLRQGKYF
TGTGCCAGCAGTCTTAGACAGGGGAAGTACTTC
>TRBD2|NA|TRBV5-4|TRBJ2-7
CASGEGAYEQYF
TGTGCCAGCGGGGAGGGTGCCTACGAGCAGTACTTC
>TRBD2|NA|TRBV6-5|TRBJ2-1
CASSYSLAPGHEQFF
TGTGCCAGCAGTTACTCACTAGCGCCGGGCCATGAGCAGTTCTTC
>TRBD1|NA|TRBV28|TRBJ2-3
CASSSRGDTQYF
TGTGCCAGCAGTTCCAGGGGGGATACGCAGTATTTT
>TRBD1|NA|TRBV2|TRBJ1-5
CASSGDRGSRPQHF
TGTGCCAGCAGTGGGGACAGGGGGTCCAGGCCCCAGCATTTT
>TRBD2|NA|TRBV10-1|TRBJ2-7
CASIRLAGDFEQYF
TGCGCCAGCATTCGACTAGCGGGGGATTTCGAGCAGTACTTC
>TRBD2|NA|TRBV19|TRBJ2-1
CASKTSGTSGGSYNEQFF
TGTGCCAGTAAAACTTCCGGGACTAGCGGGGGGTCCTACAATGAGCAGTTCTTC
>TRBD2|NA|TRBV18|TRBJ2-3
CASSPMREFGDTQYF
TGTGCCAGCTCACCAATGCGGGAGTTTGGAGATACGCAGTATTTT
>NA|NA|TRBV19|TRBJ1-1
CASMEFGRRVNTEAFF
TGTGCCAGTATGGAATTCGGACGGCGGGTGAACACTGAAGCTTTCTTT
>TRBD1|once|TRBV10-2|TRBJ1-6
CASSFDRASSPLHF
TGCGCCAGCAGTTTTGACAGGGCTTCATCACCCCTCCACTTT
>NA|NA|TRBV18|TRBJ2-5
CASSPSEETQYF
TGTGCCAGCTCACCTAGCGAAGAGACCCAGTACTTC
>NA|NA|TRBV7-2|TRBJ1-5
CASSLGGGGNQPQHF
TGTGCCAGCAGCTTAGGGGGGGGAGGCAATCAGCCCCAGCATTTT
>NA|once|TRBV5-1|TRBJ2-7
CASSSATEYEQYF
TGCGCCAGCAGCTCCGCGACAGAGTACGAGCAGTACTTC
>NA|NA|TRBV6-2/TRBV6-3|TRBJ2-3
CASSYYRGTDTQYF
TGTGCCAGCAGTTACTACAGGGGCACAGATACGCAGTATTTT
>TRBD1|NA|TRBV28|TRBJ1-5
CASQMGQSNQPQHF
TGTGCCAGTCAAATGGGACAGAGCAATCAGCCCCAGCATTTT